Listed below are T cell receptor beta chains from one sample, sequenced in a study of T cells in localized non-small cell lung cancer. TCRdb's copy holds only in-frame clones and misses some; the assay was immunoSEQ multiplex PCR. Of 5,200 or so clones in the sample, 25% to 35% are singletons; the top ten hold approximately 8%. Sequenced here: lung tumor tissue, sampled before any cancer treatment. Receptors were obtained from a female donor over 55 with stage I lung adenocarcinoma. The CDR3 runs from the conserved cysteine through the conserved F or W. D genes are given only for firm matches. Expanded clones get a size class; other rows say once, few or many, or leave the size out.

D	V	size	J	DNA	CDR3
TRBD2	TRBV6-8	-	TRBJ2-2	TGTGCCAGCAGTTCCCGTGGGACTAGCCTCGGGGAGCTGTTTTTT	CASSSRGTSLGELFF
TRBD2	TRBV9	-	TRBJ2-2	TGTGCCAGCAGCGTAGCAACCAGCGGGGTCTCCGGGGAGCTGTTTTTT	CASSVATSGVSGELFF
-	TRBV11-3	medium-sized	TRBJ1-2	TGTGCCAGCAGCTCGACTCAGGGGAAATATGGCTACACCTTC	CASSSTQGKYGYTF
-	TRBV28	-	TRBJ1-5	TGTGCCAGCAGCCTCAGACCCCGACTAGTGAGTCAGCCCCAGCATTTT	CASSLRPRLVSQPQHF
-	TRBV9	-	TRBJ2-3	TGTGCCAGCAGCGTATCGGGCACAGATACGCAGTATTTT	CASSVSGTDTQYF
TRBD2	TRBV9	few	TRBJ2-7	TGTGCCAGCAGCGCCTCCCGGGAGGGGAGATACGAGCAGTACTTC	CASSASREGRYEQYF
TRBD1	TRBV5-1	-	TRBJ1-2	TGCGCCAGCAGCTTCGAGGGACAGAGATATGGCTACACCTTC	CASSFEGQRYGYTF
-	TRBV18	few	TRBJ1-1	TGTGCCAGCTCACCAGGTCAGAACACTGAAGCTTTCTTT	CASSPGQNTEAFF
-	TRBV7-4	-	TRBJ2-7	TGTGCCAGCAGCCATACTATGACCTACGAGCAGTACTTC	CASSHTMTYEQYF
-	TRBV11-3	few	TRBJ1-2	TGTGCCAGCAGCATACCGATGGCGGCAGGGATCACTAACTATGGCTACACCTTC	CASSIPMAAGITNYGYTF
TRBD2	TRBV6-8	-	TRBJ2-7	TGTGCCAGCAGCACCGGGGGGGGAATTTCCTACGAGCAGTACTTC	CASSTGGGISYEQYF
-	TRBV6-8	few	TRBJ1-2	TGTGCCGCCCTCCCCGACAGCTCCTATGGCTACACCTTC	CAALPDSSYGYTF
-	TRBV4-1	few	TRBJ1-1	TGCGCCAGCAGCCAAGATGCGGTCACTGAAGCTTTCTTT	CASSQDAVTEAFF
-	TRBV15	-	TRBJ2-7	TGTGCCACCAGCAGAGCCCCGGCGCAGGGCGGATACGAGCAGTACTTC	CATSRAPAQGGYEQYF
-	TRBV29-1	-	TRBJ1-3	TGCAGCTTTGCAGGTTCGGGAAACACCATATATTTT	CSFAGSGNTIYF
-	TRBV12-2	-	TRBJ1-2	TGTGCCACCCGAGTCCTCAGGGGGGTCTTGGGGAATGGCTACACCTTC	CATRVLRGVLGNGYTF
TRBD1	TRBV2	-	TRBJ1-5	TGTGCCAGCACCGGGACAGGCAATCAGCCCCAGCATTTT	CASTGTGNQPQHF
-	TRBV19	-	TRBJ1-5	TGTGCCACCAAACCTCGGGGGGATTGGGGAAATCAGCCCCAGCATTTT	CATKPRGDWGNQPQHF
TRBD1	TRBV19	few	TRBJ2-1	TGTGCCAGTAGTAACCCAGGACAGGCCGACTCCTACAATGAGCAGTTCTTC	CASSNPGQADSYNEQFF
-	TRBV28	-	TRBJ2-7	TGTGCCAGTACCGACTCCGGGGGGCTCGGCTCCTACGAGCAGTACTTC	CASTDSGGLGSYEQYF
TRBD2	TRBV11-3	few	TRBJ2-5	TGTGCCAGCAGCTGGACTAGCGGGGGGCCCCGGGGAGAGACCCAGTACTTC	CASSWTSGGPRGETQYF
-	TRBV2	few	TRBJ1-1	TGTGCCAGCAGTGACCAGGGCTGGAACACTGAAGCTTTCTTT	CASSDQGWNTEAFF
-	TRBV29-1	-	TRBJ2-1	TGCAGCGTTGCGGCGGGGGCTAACAATGAGCAGTTCTTC	CSVAAGANNEQFF
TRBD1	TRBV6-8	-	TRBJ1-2	TGTGCCAGCAGTTACCCTACAGGGGGCTGGGGCTACACCTTC	CASSYPTGGWGYTF
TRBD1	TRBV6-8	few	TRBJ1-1	TGTGCCAGCAGTCGAACAGGAGGGGGCTCTGAAGCTTTCTTT	CASSRTGGGSEAFF
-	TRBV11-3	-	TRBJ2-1	TGTGCCAGCAGCTTTCTCCCGAGGAACAGATACAATGAGCAGTTCTTC	CASSFLPRNRYNEQFF
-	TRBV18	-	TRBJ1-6	TGTGCCAGCTCACGAATCGGCAGTTTTAATTCACCCCTCCACTTT	CASSRIGSFNSPLHF
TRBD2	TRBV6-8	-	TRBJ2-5	TGTGCCAGCAGTTCCTTGGGACTAGCGGGTTTGGAGACCCAGTACTTC	CASSSLGLAGLETQYF
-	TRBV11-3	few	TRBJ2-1	TGTGCCAGCAGCTTATTCGCAGGGATCGAAAATGAGCAGTTCTTC	CASSLFAGIENEQFF
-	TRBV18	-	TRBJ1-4	TGTGCCAGCTCACCAAGGCAGGGCGCCGAAAAACTGTTTTTT	CASSPRQGAEKLFF
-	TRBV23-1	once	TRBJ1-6	TGCGCCAGCAGCTTGAATTGGGGGTCACCCCTCCACTTT	CASSLNWGSPLHF
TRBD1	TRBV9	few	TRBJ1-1	TGTGCCAGCAGAGGGGGCCTGGGTGAAGCTTTCTTT	CASRGGLGEAFF
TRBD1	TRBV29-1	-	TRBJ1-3	TGCAGCGCGACAGGGAGGCTTGGAAACACCATATATTTT	CSATGRLGNTIYF
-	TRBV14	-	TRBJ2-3	TGTGCCAGCAGCCAAGATCGGCCTAGCACAGATACGCAGTATTTT	CASSQDRPSTDTQYF
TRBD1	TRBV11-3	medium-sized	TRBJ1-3	TGTGCCAGCAGCTTAGGACAGGGGGCCGGTATCTCTGGAAACACCATATATTTT	CASSLGQGAGISGNTIYF
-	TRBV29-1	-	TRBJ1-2	TGCAGCGTTGAAGATGGTCTGGGGGCGTACGGCTACACCTTC	CSVEDGLGAYGYTF
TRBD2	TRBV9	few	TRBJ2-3	TGTGCCAGCAGCGTTGGAAGCGGGGGGACAGATACGCAGTATTTT	CASSVGSGGTDTQYF
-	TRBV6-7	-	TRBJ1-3	TGTGCCAGCAGTGAATGGAACGGGGTCTCTGGAAACACCATATATTTT	CASSEWNGVSGNTIYF
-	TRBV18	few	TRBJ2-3	TGTGCCAGCTCACCAGCCGACCGTGCCACAGATACGCAGTATTTT	CASSPADRATDTQYF
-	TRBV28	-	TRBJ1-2	TGTGCCAGCAGTCCCCCAGGGGTGGGTGGCTATGGCTACACCTTC	CASSPPGVGGYGYTF
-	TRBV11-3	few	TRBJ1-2	TGTGCCAGCAGCTTAGAAGGCAGGGGACCTAGGGACTATGGCTACACCTTC	CASSLEGRGPRDYGYTF
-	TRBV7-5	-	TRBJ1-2	TGTGCCAGCCCCCCCGAACACGCCCTTAACTATGGCTACACCTTC	CASPPEHALNYGYTF
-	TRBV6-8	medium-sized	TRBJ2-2	TGTGCCAGCAGCGAGAGAATTTACACCGGGGAGCTGTTTTTT	CASSERIYTGELFF
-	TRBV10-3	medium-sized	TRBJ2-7	TGTGCCATGGGAAGGGACTCCTACGAGCAGTACTTC	CAMGRDSYEQYF
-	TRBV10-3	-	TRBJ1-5	TGTGCCATCAGTGAGTCGTGGGGACAGCCCCAGCATTTT	CAISESWGQPQHF
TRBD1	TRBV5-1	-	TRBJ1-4	TGCGCCAGCAGCTTGGGAGGACAGGGTAGAGAGAAACTGTTTTTT	CASSLGGQGREKLFF
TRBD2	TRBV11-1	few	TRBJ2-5	TGTGCCAGCAGCTCACTAGCGGGTAGAGAGACCCAGTACTTC	CASSSLAGRETQYF
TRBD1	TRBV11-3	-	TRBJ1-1	TGTGCCAGCAGCGTCCAAACAGGGGGGACTGAAGCTTTCTTT	CASSVQTGGTEAFF
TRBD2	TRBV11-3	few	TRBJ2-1	TGTGCCAGCAGCTTATCGGGACTAATGTACAATGAGCAGTTCTTC	CASSLSGLMYNEQFF
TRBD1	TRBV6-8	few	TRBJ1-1	TGTGCCAGCAGCGCATCCTGGACAGGGTCAGCTTTCTTT	CASSASWTGSAFF
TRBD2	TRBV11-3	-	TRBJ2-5	TGTGCCAGCAGCGCAGCGGGAGGGGATAAGCAAGAGACCCAGTACTTC	CASSAAGGDKQETQYF
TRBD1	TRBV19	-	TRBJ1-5	TGTGCCAGTAGTACTAGGACAGGGACATCAACGCCCCAGCATTTT	CASSTRTGTSTPQHF
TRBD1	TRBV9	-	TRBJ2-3	TGTGCCAGCACAAGGGGGGACAGGGGCATAGATACGCAGTATTTT	CASTRGDRGIDTQYF
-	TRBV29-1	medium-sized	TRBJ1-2	TGCAGCGTTGAGTCAGATAACTATGGCTACACCTTC	CSVESDNYGYTF
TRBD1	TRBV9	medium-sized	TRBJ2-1	TGTGCCAGCAGTGAAACGGGACAGGGAAAGAATGAGCAGTTCTTC	CASSETGQGKNEQFF
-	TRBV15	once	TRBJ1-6	TGTGCCACCAGCAGAGTTTCCGGCAGCTCCTATAATTCACCCCTCCACTTT	CATSRVSGSSYNSPLHF
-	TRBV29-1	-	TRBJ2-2	TGCAGCGTCCGGGACCCAGTCACCGGGGAGCTGTTTTTT	CSVRDPVTGELFF
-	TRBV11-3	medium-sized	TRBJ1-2	TGTGCCAGCAGTCCCCGCAGGGTACCTTATGGCTACACCTTC	CASSPRRVPYGYTF
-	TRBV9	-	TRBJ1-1	TGTGCCAGCAGCCGCTATTTGGGTCCCCAAGTGGGCACTGAAGCTTTCTTT	CASSRYLGPQVGTEAFF
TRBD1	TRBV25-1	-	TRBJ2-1	TGTGCCAGCACCAGACCCGGGACAGGGATCAATGAGCAGTTCTTC	CASTRPGTGINEQFF